This T cell receptor beta chain was found in a study of cytomegalovirus exposure and HLA in healthy donors. Study as a whole: The Caucasian-associated ancestry cluster contained 75% to 85% of the roughly 370 genotyped donors.

Study-level points and caveats: With high specificity and sensitivity, the classifier reportedly diagnosed cytomegalovirus status. Most TCR sequences were rare, but some public TCRs occurred in many donors.

The PCR had 60 Vbeta and 13 Jbeta primers. Original methodology: Roughly 11 million shared chains were among the roughly 78 million unique TCR beta chains that a later analysis counted. The assay was immunoSEQ multiplex PCR, and TCRdb's table has in-frame clones only and misses some. Clone size and the V and J calls come from that table; the DNA yielded D and trimming. Here the sample spans approximately 100,000 clones, around a tenth being singletons. Germline lookup yields CDR1 SNHLY and CDR2 FYNNEI. The CDR3 spans 14 residues. V lost 6 bases and J lost 1; bases outside the gene matches: 2. For this clone: Its matching antigen is unknown.

Sequenced: PBMCs. The receptor was isolated from a man in his fifties or sixties in good health and CMV-seropositive. V usage is TRBV2 and J usage is TRBJ1-4, with 7 nucleotides matching TRBD1. The CDR3 bases are TGTGCCAGCAGAGACAGGGTAACTAATGAAAAACTGTTTTTT. This sequence encodes CASRDRVTNEKLFF.